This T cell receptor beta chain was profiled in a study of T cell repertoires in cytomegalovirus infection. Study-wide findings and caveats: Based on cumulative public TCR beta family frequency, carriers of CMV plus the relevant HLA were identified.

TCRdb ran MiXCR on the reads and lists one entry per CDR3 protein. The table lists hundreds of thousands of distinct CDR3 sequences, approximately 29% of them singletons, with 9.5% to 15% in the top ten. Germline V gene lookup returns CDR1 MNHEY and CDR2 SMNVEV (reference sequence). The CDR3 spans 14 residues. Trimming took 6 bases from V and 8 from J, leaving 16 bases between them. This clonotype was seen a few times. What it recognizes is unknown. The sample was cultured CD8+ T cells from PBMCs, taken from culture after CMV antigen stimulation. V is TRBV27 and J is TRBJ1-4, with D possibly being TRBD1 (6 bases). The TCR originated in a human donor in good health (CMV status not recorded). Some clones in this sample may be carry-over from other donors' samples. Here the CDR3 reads CASRATGGWEKLFF. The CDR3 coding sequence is TGTGCCAGCAGGGCGACAGGCGGATGGGAAAAACTGTTTTTT.